This note documents a single TCR beta chain sequence. This specimen belongs to a study of blood T cell repertoires in COVID-19. Overall study context: Sites in the United States, Italy and Spain provided acute and convalescent COVID-19 samples. Sample material is recorded as cDNA or gDNA derived from T cells, B-cell-depleted T cells, or PBMCs.

In the original analysis: Amplifying reference gene primers gave estimates of nucleated cell counts. The protocol was immunoSEQ multiplex PCR, while the TCRdb copy is restricted to in-frame clones and leaves out a portion. Clone size and the V and J calls come from that table; the DNA yielded D and trimming. The table records 110,000 to 150,000 clones, 85% to 90% of them present only once. The material sequenced was peripheral blood. This TCR derives from a man aged 60 to 69 with active or convalescent COVID-19.

The CDR3 DNA reads as TGTGCCATCAGTGGAGGGGCTTACAGGGGAGGAGGCTACACCTTC. The encoded protein is CAISGGAYRGGGYTF. The V gene is TRBV10-3, the J gene TRBJ1-2, with 7 positions matching TRBD1. The CDR3 consists of 15 residues. Germline V gene lookup returns CDR1 ENHRY and CDR2 SYGVKD. V trimming: 4 bases; J trimming: 8 bases; junction bases outside the gene matches: 13.